Described below is a single T cell receptor (beta chain) sequence and its context. Antigen specificity is unknown. The data were obtained in a study of blood T cells in healthy people across ages. Across the whole study: Capture via template switching afforded approximately one barcoded beta molecule per two T cells.

Through a sample-barcoded 5' primer and a J-beta primer mix, a second PCR was run for roughly 7 to 12 cycles. TCRdb processed the 5' RACE reads anew with MiXCR; each CDR3 protein has one entry. The sample holds over 1.5 million distinct CDR3 sequences; about 50% are singletons and the top ten take around 2.1%. The CDR3 extends over 11 amino acids. The V gene lost 5 bases and the J gene lost 9 bases, with 8 bases spanning the gap. Germline lookup yields CDR1 SGHAT and CDR2 FQNNGV. Regarding the study as a whole: Compared with aged donors, long-lived donors showed fewer expanded clones, suggesting selection. The lack of PBMC sorting stopped any conclusive naive versus antigen-experienced comparison. As age increased, TCR beta diversity per million T cells fell in a roughly linear fashion.

The chain combines TRBV11-2 with TRBJ2-1; unclear D gene. This clonotype was obtained from a middle-aged woman in good health. Sequencing was done on a sample of blood. The CDR3 spells CASSTRTEQFF. The CDR3 DNA reads as TGTGCCAGCAGCACCCGGACTGAGCAGTTCTTC.